A selection of T cell receptor beta chains follows, all from one sample in a study of T-cell memory formation after mild COVID-19. TCRdb independently ran MiXCR on the 5' RACE reads; one entry per CDR3 protein. The sample has about 410,000 distinct CDR3 sequences, about a quarter seen once; the top ten hold 10% to 15%. Sequencing was performed on PBMCs or a T cell subset sorted from them (not recorded which). These receptors all come from an adult woman who had mild COVID-19 (a few samples of this study predate the infection). Cell type and time point are not known. Each CDR3 is given with its conserved first and last residue. The D gene is left open where the match is weak. Some rows have no size entry. The others give once, few or many, or a class for an expanded clone.

>-|TRBD1|TRBJ2-1|TRBV12-3/TRBV12-4
TGTGCCAGCAGCTCACGACAGGGGCGCGTACGGAATGAGCAGTTCTTC
CASSSRQGRVRNEQFF
>few|-|TRBJ1-5|TRBV30
TGTGCCTGGAGTGTACTTGACAAAAATCAGCCCCAGCATTTT
CAWSVLDKNQPQHF
>few|TRBD1|TRBJ2-7|TRBV7-2
TGTGCCAGCAGCCAGGGACAGCTCTACGAGCAGTACTTC
CASSQGQLYEQYF
>-|TRBD1|TRBJ2-3|TRBV28
TGTGCAGGGGGCAGAGGAGATACGCAGTATTTT
CAGGRGDTQYF
>few|-|TRBJ2-5|TRBV5-1
TGCGCCAGCAGCTTGGGGGCGGGGGCAAGAAAGACCCAGTACTTC
CASSLGAGARKTQYF
>once|-|TRBJ2-3|TRBV20-1
TGCAGTGCCATTTTACTAGCCCTAGCGACAGATACGCAGTATTTT
CSAILLALATDTQYF
>-|TRBD2|TRBJ2-1|TRBV9
TGTGCCAGCAGCGCTCGGGGGGCTACTAGCGGGAGACGGGGTCACAATGAGCAGTTCTTC
CASSARGATSGRRGHNEQFF
>few|TRBD2|TRBJ2-5|TRBV7-2
TGTGCCAGCCGATCGCCCAGCGGGGGTCTTCTGGAGACCCAGTACTTC
CASRSPSGGLLETQYF
>-|-|TRBJ2-3|TRBV7-2
TGTGCCAGCAGCTTCCGGGGGGCTTACACAGATACGCAGTATTTT
CASSFRGAYTDTQYF
>-|TRBD2|TRBJ2-3|TRBV6-5
TGTGCCAGCAGTTACTCGTCGGTAGCGGGATGGGATGCTAGCACAGATACGCAGTATTTT
CASSYSSVAGWDASTDTQYF
>few|-|TRBJ2-2|TRBV5-1
TGCGCCAGCAGCACCAAGCCGGGGACGAACACCGGGGAGCTGTTTTTT
CASSTKPGTNTGELFF
>-|TRBD2|TRBJ2-7|TRBV4-3
TGCGCCAGCAGCCAAGATCTTACTAGCGGGACCAGGTCCACCTACGAGCAGTACTTC
CASSQDLTSGTRSTYEQYF
>many|TRBD2|TRBJ2-1|TRBV27
TGTGCCAGCAGTTTATTGGGGGGGAGCTCCTACAATGAGCAGTTCTTC
CASSLLGGSSYNEQFF
>few|TRBD1|TRBJ2-7|TRBV15
TGTGCCACCAGCAGTAATTCTGGGACAGGGGGCTACGAGCAGTACTTC
CATSSNSGTGGYEQYF
>-|TRBD2|TRBJ2-2|TRBV7-9
TGTGCCAGCAGCCAAGTGAAGCGGGAAAAGATCGGGGAGCTGTTTTTT
CASSQVKREKIGELFF
>few|-|TRBJ2-7|TRBV29-1
TGCAGCGTCCGACCGGGGACGGGGGCCTACGAGCAGTACTTC
CSVRPGTGAYEQYF
>-|-|TRBJ2-5|TRBV29-1
TGCAGCGTTGTCCGGGAGACCCAGTACTTC
CSVVRETQYF
>few|-|TRBJ2-1|TRBV4-3
TGCGCCAGCAGCCAAGAGGTGGCTAGCTCCTACAATGAGCAGTTCTTC
CASSQEVASSYNEQFF
>-|-|TRBJ2-3|TRBV27
TGTGCCAGCAGTTCCGACAGGCCGGATACGCAGTATTTT
CASSSDRPDTQYF
>few|-|TRBJ1-2|TRBV5-1
TGCGCCAGCAGCTTGGAGGCTACTGATGGCTACACCTTC
CASSLEATDGYTF
>few|TRBD1|TRBJ2-7|TRBV3-1
TGTGCCAGCAGCCAAGGCCGGGTTCGGGACAGAGCCTACGAGCAGTACTTC
CASSQGRVRDRAYEQYF
>-|-|TRBJ1-5|TRBV29-1
TGCAGCGTCTGGGGGGGCGGCAATCAGCCCCAGCATTTT
CSVWGGGNQPQHF
>-|TRBD1|TRBJ2-2|TRBV12-3/TRBV12-4
TGTGCCAGCAGTTTAAGGACAGGGGCGAACACCGGGGAGCTGTTTTTT
CASSLRTGANTGELFF
>-|TRBD1|TRBJ1-4|TRBV24-1
TGTGCCACCAGTGACGCCCCCGGGACAGGGGGCGAAAAACTGTTTTTT
CATSDAPGTGGEKLFF
>few|TRBD1|TRBJ1-1|TRBV27
TGTGCCAGCCGACCAGGGGGCGAGAACACTGAAGCTTTCTTT
CASRPGGENTEAFF
>-|TRBD1|TRBJ2-7|TRBV12-3/TRBV12-4
TGTGCCAGCAACAATCCCGGGACAGGGACCTACGAGCAGTACTTC
CASNNPGTGTYEQYF
>few|TRBD2|TRBJ2-1|TRBV9
TGTGCCAGCAGCGTAGAAGCAGGGGGGACTAGCCGAGATGAGCAGTTCTTC
CASSVEAGGTSRDEQFF
>-|-|TRBJ1-1|TRBV24-1
TGTGCCACCAGTGAGGATACCGGGACCGCAACGAACACTGAAGCTTTCTTT
CATSEDTGTATNTEAFF
>few|-|TRBJ2-7|TRBV6-2/TRBV6-3
TGTGCCAGCAGTTACCGTCACACGCAGTACTTC
CASSYRHTQYF
>-|-|TRBJ1-1|TRBV18
TGTGCCAGCTCGACGGACAGAGCGAACACTGAAGCTTTCTTT
CASSTDRANTEAFF
>-|TRBD1|TRBJ1-1|TRBV7-6
TGTGCCAGCAGCGACGGACAGGGGGTTGTGGGGAACACTGAAGCTTTCTTT
CASSDGQGVVGNTEAFF
>few|-|TRBJ2-3|TRBV7-3
TGTGCCAGCAGCTCGCTAGCGACCCTCACAGATACGCAGTATTTT
CASSSLATLTDTQYF
>few|-|TRBJ2-7|TRBV27
TGTGCCAGCAGTTCCCAGGGACCTACCTACGAGCAGTACTTC
CASSSQGPTYEQYF
>-|-|TRBJ2-2|TRBV5-1
TGCGCCAGCAGCTTGGTCACAGACACCGGGGAGCTGTTTTTT
CASSLVTDTGELFF
>many|-|TRBJ1-2|TRBV20-1
TGCAGTGCTAGTTTACAGGGTAATGGCTACACCTTC
CSASLQGNGYTF